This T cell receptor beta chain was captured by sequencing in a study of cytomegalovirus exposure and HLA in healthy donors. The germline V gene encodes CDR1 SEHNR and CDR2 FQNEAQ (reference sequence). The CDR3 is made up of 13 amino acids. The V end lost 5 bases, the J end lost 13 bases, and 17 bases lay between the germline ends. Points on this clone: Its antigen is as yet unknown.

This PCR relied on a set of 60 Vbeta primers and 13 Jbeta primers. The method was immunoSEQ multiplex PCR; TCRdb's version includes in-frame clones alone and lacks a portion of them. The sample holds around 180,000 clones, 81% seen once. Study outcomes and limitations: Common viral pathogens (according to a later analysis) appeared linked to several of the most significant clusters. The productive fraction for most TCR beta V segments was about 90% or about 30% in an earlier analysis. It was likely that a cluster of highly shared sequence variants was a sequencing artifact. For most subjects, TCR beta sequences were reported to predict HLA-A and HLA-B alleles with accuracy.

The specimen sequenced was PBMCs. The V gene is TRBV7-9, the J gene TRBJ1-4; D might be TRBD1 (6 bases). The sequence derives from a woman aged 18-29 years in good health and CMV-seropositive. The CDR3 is CASSPPDSEVLFF. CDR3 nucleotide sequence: TGTGCCAGCAGCCCCCCGGACAGCGAAGTACTGTTTTTT.